This T cell receptor beta chain comes out of a study of T cells after posttransplantation cyclophosphamide. Assay: immunoSEQ multiplex PCR; the TCRdb copy retains only in-frame clones and omits some. The sample holds fewer than 40,000 clones, roughly 90% seen once. The CDR3 totals 13 residues. The germline V gene has CDR1 SGHTA and CDR2 FQGNSA. The V end was cut by 2 bases, the J end by 7 bases, with 12 bases between. The V and J genes are TRBV7-2 and TRBJ2-7, with TRBD1 as a possible D gene (7 bases). The material sequenced was PBMCs. The origin of this receptor is a woman in her thirties or forties with a blood cancer, CMV-positive, and with a related stem cell donor. The CDR3 DNA reads TGTGCCAGCAGCTTAACCCCAGGGGGGGAGCAGTACTTC. This sequence encodes CASSLTPGGEQYF.